Listed here are 9 T cell receptor beta chains from one sample, sequenced in a study of control samples from healthy donors and cancer patients. TCRdb's copy holds only in-frame clones and misses some; the assay was immunoSEQ multiplex PCR. The table lists some 120,000 clones, 85% to 90% of them singletons. Sequenced material: blood. These receptors were obtained from a woman in her 70s in good health.

The V and J genes are TRBV11-2 and TRBJ1-6; 10 bases map to TRBD1. The CDR3 runs to 18 residues. Losses at the gene ends were 1 base for V and 0 bases for J; bases not matched to a gene: 3. The germline V gene has CDR1 SGHAT and CDR2 FQNNGV. The DNA of the CDR3 is TGTGCCAGCAGCTTAGCGACAGGGGGCGCCTCCTATAATTCACCCCTCCACTTT. The encoded protein is CASSLATGGASYNSPLHF.

V gene TRBV10-3 combines with J gene TRBJ1-6, with a weak D call TRBD1 (5 bases). V lost 4 bases, J lost 5 bases, and 12 bases lay in between. The CDR3 sequence is 15 residues long. CDR1 and CDR2 (germline): ENHRY, SYGVKD. The CDR3 reads CAISGGMENNSPLHF. In DNA, the CDR3 is TGTGCCATCAGTGGGGGGATGGAAAATAATTCACCCCTCCACTTT.

The rearrangement links TRBV5-4 to TRBJ2-5; D unresolved. V shed 0 bases and J shed 1 base, with 10 bases lying between them. CDR3 size: 15 residues. Germline V gene data show CDR1 as SGHNT and CDR2 as YYREEE (reference sequence). CDR3 region: CASSLDGGLQETQYF. In DNA form, the CDR3 reads TGTGCCAGCAGCTTGGACGGTGGCCTCCAAGAGACCCAGTACTTC. The variable domain in full, with the rest retrieved from reference TRBV5-4 and TRBJ2-5, is ETGVTQSPTHLIKTRGQQVTLRCSSQSGHNTVSWYQQALGQGPQFIFQYYREEENGRGNFPPRFSGLQFPNYSSELNVNALELDDSALYLCASSLDGGLQETQYFGPGTRLLVL.

The chain recombines TRBV12-3 or TRBV12-4 with TRBJ1-1, with D perhaps TRBD1 (5 bases). This CDR3 region has 13 residues. The V end was cut by 3 bases, the J end by 5 bases, with 10 bases between. The chain's CDR3 is CASSFRRGTEAFF. Written as DNA, the CDR3 is TGTGCCAGCAGTTTTCGTAGGGGAACTGAAGCTTTCTTT.

The chain has TRBV5-4 and TRBJ1-1; 9 positions match TRBD1. The V gene's germline CDR1 is SGHNT and CDR2 YYREEE (reference sequence). With 5 bases clipped from V and 3 bases from J, the junction kept 20 bases outside the gene matches. The CDR3 spans 19 residues. CDR3 region: CASRDRDRAKFSVYTEAFF. The CDR3 DNA reads as TGTGCCAGCAGGGACCGGGACAGGGCAAAGTTTTCTGTGTACACTGAAGCTTTCTTT.

Note on this clone: This same CDR3 is encoded by further DNA sequences in the sample. The V call is TRBV3-1 (or the pseudogene TRBV3-2), the J call TRBJ2-7; D gene unclear. The CDR3 contains 13 residues. The germline gives CDR1 LGHDT, CDR2 YNNKEL (reference sequence). Deletions cut 0 bases from V and 2 bases from J, with 5 bases between. The CDR3 spells CASSQEGTYEQYF. The CDR3 nucleotides are TGTGCCAGCAGCCAAGAGGGAACCTACGAGCAGTACTTC.

The V call is TRBV19, the J call TRBJ1-1; no clear D. Germline assignment: CDR1 LNHDA and CDR2 SQIVND (reference sequence). The CDR3 covers 12 residues. Trimming stripped 4 bases from V and 6 bases from J, with 9 bases between. The CDR3 protein is CASSTWLAEAFF. DNA of the CDR3: TGTGCCAGTAGTACTTGGCTGGCTGAAGCTTTCTTT.

The chain combines TRBV27 with TRBJ2-7; 12 positions match TRBD2. The CDR3 consists of 15 residues. The ends lost 5 bases at V and 2 bases at J; junction bases unmatched: 4. The germline V gene has CDR1 MNHEY and CDR2 SMNVEV (reference sequence). Written as DNA, the CDR3 is TGTGCCAGCAGTGAACTAGCGGGGGGTACCTACGAGCAGTACTTC. This codes for CASSELAGGTYEQYF.

The chain recombines TRBV12-5 with TRBJ1-1, with unresolved D. CDR1 LGHNT and CDR2 FRNRAP come from the germline V gene. V gave up 1 base and J gave up 3 bases, with 3 bases separating them. CDR3 size: 12 residues. CDR3 sequence (DNA): TGTGCTAGTGGTTTGGGCCACACTGAAGCTTTCTTT. It codes for CASGLGHTEAFF.